These T cell receptor beta chains were read from a single sample in a study of blood T cell repertoires in COVID-19. Sequencing used immunoSEQ multiplex PCR; TCRdb keeps in-frame clones, though not all of them. The sample lists 75,000 to 100,000 clones; approximately 87% were seen once. Sequenced material: peripheral blood. All receptors derive from a human donor in a cohort sampled during active COVID-19. Both conserved end residues are part of each CDR3. The D gene is left open where the match is weak. Size values are once, few and many counts, or a class for expanded clones, and some rows have none.

V: TRBV19
D: .
size: .
J: TRBJ2-6
DNA: TGTGCCAGTATTGGGGGGGCCGTTGGGGCCAACGTCCTGACTTTC
CDR3: CASIGGAVGANVLTF

V: TRBV27
D: .
size: .
J: TRBJ1-1
DNA: TGTGCCAGCCAGACGATGGGGGGTGAAGCTTTCTTT
CDR3: CASQTMGGEAFF

V: TRBV7-9
D: .
size: .
J: TRBJ2-4
DNA: TGTGCCAGCAGCTTATCGGGGAATGCGGACATTCAGTACTTC
CDR3: CASSLSGNADIQYF

V: TRBV7-2
D: TRBD1
size: .
J: TRBJ1-1
DNA: TGTGCCAGCAGCCTGACGGGACAGAGAGCTGAAGCTTTCTTT
CDR3: CASSLTGQRAEAFF

V: TRBV10-3
D: TRBD2
size: .
J: TRBJ2-7
DNA: TGTGCCATCAGTGAGGGACTAGCGGGAGAAAAATACGAGCAGTACTTC
CDR3: CAISEGLAGEKYEQYF

V: TRBV5-1
D: .
size: once
J: TRBJ2-7
DNA: TGCGCCAGCAGCATCCTTTCCTCCTACGAGCAGTACTTC
CDR3: CASSILSSYEQYF

V: TRBV30
D: .
size: .
J: TRBJ1-5
DNA: TGTGCCTGGAGTACGACCCTCAGGGGCCAGCCCCAGCATTTT
CDR3: CAWSTTLRGQPQHF

V: TRBV27
D: .
size: .
J: TRBJ2-7
DNA: TGTGCCAGCAGCGCCGGGAAGGACTACGAGCAGTACTTC
CDR3: CASSAGKDYEQYF

V: TRBV18
D: TRBD2
size: .
J: TRBJ2-5
DNA: TGTGCCAGCTCACGCGGGACTAGCGGGTCAACACAAGAGACCCAGTACTTC
CDR3: CASSRGTSGSTQETQYF

V: TRBV5-6
D: .
size: .
J: TRBJ1-1
DNA: TGTGCCAGCAGCTTGGTGAATCAGGGTGGCACTGAAGCTTTCTTT
CDR3: CASSLVNQGGTEAFF

V: TRBV29-1
D: TRBD2
size: .
J: TRBJ2-1
DNA: TGCAGCGTGGCTACCGGGACTAGCGGGATGAATGAGCAGTTCTTC
CDR3: CSVATGTSGMNEQFF

V: TRBV5-1
D: TRBD1
size: .
J: TRBJ2-7
DNA: TGCGCCAGCAGCCGGGACAGGGCCAACGAGCAGTACTTC
CDR3: CASSRDRANEQYF

V: TRBV7-2
D: TRBD2
size: .
J: TRBJ2-1
DNA: TGTGCCAGCAGCTACCGGGAGGGGGACAATGAGCAGTTCTTC
CDR3: CASSYREGDNEQFF

V: TRBV7-9
D: .
size: .
J: TRBJ1-2
DNA: TGTGCCAGCAGCCGGGACCCCGGGGGCTATGGCTACACCTTC
CDR3: CASSRDPGGYGYTF

V: TRBV4-1
D: .
size: .
J: TRBJ2-1
DNA: TGCGCCAGCAGCCAAGAAGGTTCCAGGGCCTTAGAGCAGTTCTTC
CDR3: CASSQEGSRALEQFF

V: TRBV5-1
D: .
size: few
J: TRBJ2-7
DNA: TGCGCCAGCAGCTTGGACTTGGGGGCCTCCTACGAGCAGTACTTC
CDR3: CASSLDLGASYEQYF

V: TRBV18
D: .
size: once
J: TRBJ1-1
DNA: TGTGCCAGCTCACCAGAGAGATCGGGGGGAGGGAACACTGAAGCTTTCTTT
CDR3: CASSPERSGGGNTEAFF

V: TRBV7-2
D: .
size: .
J: TRBJ1-5
DNA: TGTGCCAGCAGCAAAGAGGTGGGTCCCCAGCATTTT
CDR3: CASSKEVGPQHF

V: TRBV5-1
D: .
size: .
J: TRBJ1-2
DNA: TGCGCCAGCAGCGCCGACAGCTATGGCTACACCTTC
CDR3: CASSADSYGYTF

V: TRBV5-1
D: .
size: .
J: TRBJ1-4
DNA: TGCGCCAGCGGGTCCGGACAATTTAATGAAAAACTGTTTTTT
CDR3: CASGSGQFNEKLFF

V: TRBV20-1
D: .
size: few
J: TRBJ1-5
DNA: TGCAGTGCTAGTATAGCACAAGATCAGCCCCAGCATTTT
CDR3: CSASIAQDQPQHF

V: TRBV7-3
D: .
size: medium-sized
J: TRBJ2-7
DNA: TGTGCCAGCAGCCTCTACCCGACGGGAGATAAGTACTTC
CDR3: CASSLYPTGDKYF

V: TRBV5-6
D: .
size: .
J: TRBJ2-2
DNA: TGTGCCAGCAGCTTGAGACAGCTCTCCTTCAACACCGGGGAGCTGTTTTTT
CDR3: CASSLRQLSFNTGELFF

V: TRBV7-3
D: TRBD1
size: .
J: TRBJ1-6
DNA: TGTGCCAGCAGCCAGCAGGGGGCTAATTCACCCCTCCACTTT
CDR3: CASSQQGANSPLHF

V: TRBV27
D: TRBD1
size: .
J: TRBJ1-1
DNA: TGTGCCAGCCGGAAACAGGGGGGGAACACTGAAGCTTTCTTT
CDR3: CASRKQGGNTEAFF

V: TRBV10-3
D: .
size: .
J: TRBJ2-7
DNA: TGTGCCATCGGTTACGGCTACGAGCAGTACTTC
CDR3: CAIGYGYEQYF

V: TRBV5-1
D: TRBD1
size: .
J: TRBJ1-2
DNA: TGCGCCAGCAGCTTGTCCCTAGGGGGCAACTATGGCTACACCTTC
CDR3: CASSLSLGGNYGYTF

V: TRBV7-2
D: .
size: few
J: TRBJ1-5
DNA: TGTGCCAGCAGTTTCCAGGGAGGGCAGCCCCAGCATTTT
CDR3: CASSFQGGQPQHF

V: TRBV5-1
D: TRBD2
size: .
J: TRBJ2-3
DNA: TGCGCCAGCAGCACTAGCGGGAGGGCCGATACGCAGTATTTT
CDR3: CASSTSGRADTQYF

V: TRBV28
D: .
size: few
J: TRBJ2-1
DNA: TGTGCCAGCAGTCTGGCGGCTGTATACAATGAGCAGTTCTTC
CDR3: CASSLAAVYNEQFF

V: TRBV5-1
D: TRBD2
size: .
J: TRBJ2-7
DNA: TGCGCCAGCAGCTTGGATGGGGTCCGGGGGGTCGGCGAGCAGTACTTC
CDR3: CASSLDGVRGVGEQYF

V: TRBV4-2
D: TRBD1
size: .
J: TRBJ1-2
DNA: TGTGCCAGCAGCCAGGACAGGGGGCCTAACTATGGCTACACCTTC
CDR3: CASSQDRGPNYGYTF

V: TRBV5-5
D: .
size: .
J: TRBJ1-2
DNA: TGTGCCAGCAGCTTGGCCGCGGACTTCTATGGCTACACCTTC
CDR3: CASSLAADFYGYTF

V: TRBV9
D: TRBD2
size: .
J: TRBJ2-3
DNA: TGTGCCAGCAGCGTCGCTCCCGGGGGGGCGGAAGATACGCAGTATTTT
CDR3: CASSVAPGGAEDTQYF

V: TRBV7-2
D: .
size: .
J: TRBJ2-7
DNA: TGTGCCAGCAGCTTATCTCCAGGAACCACCTACGAGCAGTACTTC
CDR3: CASSLSPGTTYEQYF

V: TRBV19
D: TRBD1
size: .
J: TRBJ1-5
DNA: TGTGCCAGTAGTGGACCCGGGACAGGGGCCAATCAGCCCCAGCATTTT
CDR3: CASSGPGTGANQPQHF

V: TRBV28
D: .
size: .
J: TRBJ2-7
DNA: TGTGCCAGCAGTTTATTCGCCAGGGGTGGGGCCGCTCCCGAGCAGTACTTC
CDR3: CASSLFARGGAAPEQYF

V: TRBV19
D: .
size: .
J: TRBJ1-5
DNA: TGTGCCAGTAGTCTCGGGACTAATCAGCCCCAGCATTTT
CDR3: CASSLGTNQPQHF

V: TRBV24-1
D: TRBD1
size: .
J: TRBJ2-7
DNA: TGTGCCACAGGACAGGGGTCTAGTAGAGAGCAGTACTTC
CDR3: CATGQGSSREQYF

V: TRBV10-3
D: .
size: .
J: TRBJ1-2
DNA: TGTGCCACTATGACACCGACGGAATATGGCTACACCTTC
CDR3: CATMTPTEYGYTF

V: TRBV6-1
D: TRBD1
size: .
J: TRBJ1-5
DNA: TGTGCCAGCAGTGCCAGAGGGACAGGGCGTAATCAGCCCCAGCATTTT
CDR3: CASSARGTGRNQPQHF

V: TRBV20-1
D: TRBD2
size: .
J: TRBJ2-7
DNA: TGCGGCTGCCGGGGGGGTCCAGAGCAGTACTTC
CDR3: CGCRGGPEQYF

V: TRBV19
D: TRBD1
size: .
J: TRBJ1-1
DNA: TGTGCCAGTAGAAGGACAGGCGACGCGACTGAAGCTTTCTTT
CDR3: CASRRTGDATEAFF

V: TRBV30
D: TRBD1
size: few
J: TRBJ1-1
DNA: TGTGCCTGGAGCGAAACAGGGGTGACTGAAGCTTTCTTT
CDR3: CAWSETGVTEAFF

V: TRBV11-3
D: TRBD2
size: .
J: TRBJ2-3
DNA: TGTGCCAGCAGCTATAGCGGGAGAGGAGATACGCAGTATTTT
CDR3: CASSYSGRGDTQYF

V: TRBV4-3
D: .
size: once
J: TRBJ1-2
DNA: TGCGCCAGCAGCCAAGAAGCCGACCTAGTTATCTTGACCTTC
CDR3: CASSQEADLVILTF

V: TRBV5-1
D: TRBD2
size: once
J: TRBJ2-1
DNA: TGCGCCAGCAGCTTGGATGCTAGCGGGAATGGCCATGAGCAGTTCTTC
CDR3: CASSLDASGNGHEQFF

V: TRBV4-2
D: .
size: few
J: TRBJ1-1
DNA: TGTGCCAGCAGTCCAGGGTTGGCGAACACTGAAGCTTTCTTT
CDR3: CASSPGLANTEAFF

V: TRBV5-8
D: .
size: .
J: TRBJ2-3
DNA: TGTGCCAGCAGCTTGGGTCGTGGCGGGACCACAGATACGCAGTATTTT
CDR3: CASSLGRGGTTDTQYF